The source of this TCR beta chain is a study of STAT5B mutations in CD4+ large granular lymphocyte leukemia. Study at large: Healthy donors showed HLA-associated enrichment of the CDR3 'QG' motif.

Profiled with immunoSEQ multiplex PCR; TCRdb holds only in-frame clones, not every one. The sample holds about 31,000 clones, less than 80% seen once. The germline V gene encodes CDR1 LNHDA and CDR2 SQIVND (reference sequence). Between the trimmed V and J ends, which lost 4 bases and 4 bases, there was a span of 18 bases. CDR3 length equals 16 residues. The receptor comes from a human donor in good health. What was sequenced was CD4+ T cells from blood buffy coats. The rearrangement joins TRBV19 to TRBJ2-3; D possibly matches TRBD1 or TRBD2 (7 bases each). As DNA, the CDR3 is TGTGCCAGTAGTACCCAGGGGGGGGCTTTGGCAGATACGCAGTATTTT. Protein sequence: CASSTQGGALADTQYF.